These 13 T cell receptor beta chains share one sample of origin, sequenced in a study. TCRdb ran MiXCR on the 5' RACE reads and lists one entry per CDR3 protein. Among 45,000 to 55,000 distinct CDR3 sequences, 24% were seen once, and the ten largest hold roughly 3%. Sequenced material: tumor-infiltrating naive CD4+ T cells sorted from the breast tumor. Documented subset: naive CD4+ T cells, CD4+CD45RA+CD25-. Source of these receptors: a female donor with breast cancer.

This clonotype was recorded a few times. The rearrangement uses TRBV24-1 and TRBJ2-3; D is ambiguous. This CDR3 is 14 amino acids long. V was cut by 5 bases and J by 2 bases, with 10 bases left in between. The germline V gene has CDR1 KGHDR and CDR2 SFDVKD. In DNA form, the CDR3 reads TGTGCCACCAGTGGGTCACCGGTCACAGATACGCAGTATTTT. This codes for CATSGSPVTDTQYF.

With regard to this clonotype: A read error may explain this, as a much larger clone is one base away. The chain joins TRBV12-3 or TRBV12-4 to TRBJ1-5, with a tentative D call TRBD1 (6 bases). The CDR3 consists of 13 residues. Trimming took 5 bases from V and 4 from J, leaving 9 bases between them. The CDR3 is CASSDQGNQPQHF. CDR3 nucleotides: TGTGCCAGCAGTGACCAGGGGAATCAGCCCCAGCATTTT.

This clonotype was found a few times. The CDR3 protein is CSVGGQGLGPWNEQYF. In DNA form, the CDR3 reads TGCAGCGTTGGGGGACAGGGGTTGGGACCTTGGAACGAGCAGTACTTC. J is TRBJ2-7 and V is TRBV29-1; TRBD1 aligns across 10 bases. CDR1 is SQVTM, CDR2 ANQGSEA, per germline. The CDR3 totals 16 residues. V shed 4 bases and J 5 bases; nucleotides not matched to a gene: 14.

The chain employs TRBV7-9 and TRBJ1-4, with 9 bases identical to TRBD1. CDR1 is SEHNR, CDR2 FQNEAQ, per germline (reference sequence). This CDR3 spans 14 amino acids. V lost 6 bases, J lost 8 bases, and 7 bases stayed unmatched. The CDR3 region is CASRPGQGKEKLFF. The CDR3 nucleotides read TGTGCCAGCAGACCGGGACAGGGTAAGGAAAAACTGTTTTTT. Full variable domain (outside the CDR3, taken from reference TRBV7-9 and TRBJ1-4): DTGVSQNPRHKITKRGQNVTFRCDPISEHNRLYWYRQTLGQGPEFLTYFQNEAQLEKSRLLSDRFSAERPKGSFSTLEIQRTEQGDSAMYLCASRPGQGKEKLFFGSGTQLSVL.

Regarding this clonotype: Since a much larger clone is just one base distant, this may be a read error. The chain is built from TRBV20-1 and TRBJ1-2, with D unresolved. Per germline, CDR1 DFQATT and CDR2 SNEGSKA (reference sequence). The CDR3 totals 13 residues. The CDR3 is CSASRTENYGHTF. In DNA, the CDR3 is TGCAGTGCTTCAAGGACGGAGAACTATGGCCACACCTTC.

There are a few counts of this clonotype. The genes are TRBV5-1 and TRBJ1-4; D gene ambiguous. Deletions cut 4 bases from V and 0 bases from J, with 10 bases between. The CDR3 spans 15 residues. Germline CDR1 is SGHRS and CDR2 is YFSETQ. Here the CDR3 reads CASSPGGSTNEKLFF. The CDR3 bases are TGCGCCAGCAGCCCTGGCGGGTCAACTAATGAAAAACTGTTTTTT.

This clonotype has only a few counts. CDR3 in amino acids: CASSQGIHTGASTDTQYF. CDR3 nucleotides: TGCGCCAGCAGCCAAGGAATCCATACAGGGGCTAGCACAGATACGCAGTATTTT. The chain links TRBV4-1 to TRBJ2-3, with 7 bases aligning to TRBD1. V shed 1 base and J 0 bases; nucleotides not matched to a gene: 10. The CDR3 contains 18 residues. The germline V gene has CDR1 MGHRA and CDR2 YSYEKL.

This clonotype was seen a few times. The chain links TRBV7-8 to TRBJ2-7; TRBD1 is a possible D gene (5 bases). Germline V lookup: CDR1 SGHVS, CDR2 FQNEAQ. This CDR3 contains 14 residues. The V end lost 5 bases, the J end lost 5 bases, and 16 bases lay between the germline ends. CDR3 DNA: TGTGCCAGCAGCCCGATGGGCTGGGGCGACGAGCAGTACTTC. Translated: CASSPMGWGDEQYF. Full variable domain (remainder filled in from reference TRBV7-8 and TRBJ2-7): GAGVSQSPRYKVAKRGQDVALRCDPISGHVSLFWYQQALGQGPEFLTYFQNEAQLDKSGLPSDRFFAERPEGSVSTLKIQRTQQEDSAVYLCASSPMGWGDEQYFGPGTRLTVT.

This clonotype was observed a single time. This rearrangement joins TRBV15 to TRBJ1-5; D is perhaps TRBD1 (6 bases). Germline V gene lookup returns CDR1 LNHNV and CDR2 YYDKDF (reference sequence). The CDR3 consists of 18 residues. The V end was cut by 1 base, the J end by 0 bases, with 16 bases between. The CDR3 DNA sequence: TGTGCCACCAGCAGAGGCCCAGGGGAAGGGAATAGCAATCAGCCCCAGCATTTT. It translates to CATSRGPGEGNSNQPQHF.

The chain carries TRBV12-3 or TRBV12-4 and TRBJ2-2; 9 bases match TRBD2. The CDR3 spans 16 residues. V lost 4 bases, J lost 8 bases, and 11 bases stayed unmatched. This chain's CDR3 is CASSWGMTSGAGELFF. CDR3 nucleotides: TGTGCCAGCAGTTGGGGGATGACTAGCGGAGCTGGGGAGCTGTTTTTT.

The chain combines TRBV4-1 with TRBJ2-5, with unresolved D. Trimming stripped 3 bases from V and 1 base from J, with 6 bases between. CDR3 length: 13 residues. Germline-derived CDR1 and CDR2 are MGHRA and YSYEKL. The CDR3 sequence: CASSQWRQETQYF. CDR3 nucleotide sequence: TGCGCCAGCAGCCAGTGGCGCCAAGAGACCCAGTACTTC.

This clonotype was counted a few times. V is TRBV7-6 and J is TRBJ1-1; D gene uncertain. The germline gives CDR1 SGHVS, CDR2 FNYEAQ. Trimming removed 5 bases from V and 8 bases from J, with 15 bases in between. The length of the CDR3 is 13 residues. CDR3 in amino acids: CASSPDEGTEAFF. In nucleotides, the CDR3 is TGTGCCAGCAGCCCAGATGAGGGAACGGAAGCTTTCTTT.

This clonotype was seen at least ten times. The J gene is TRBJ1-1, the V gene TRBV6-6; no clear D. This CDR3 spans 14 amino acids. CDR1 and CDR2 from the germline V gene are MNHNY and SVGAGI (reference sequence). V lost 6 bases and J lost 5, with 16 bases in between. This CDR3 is CASSLFASNTEAFF. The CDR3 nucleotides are TGTGCCAGCAGCCTTTTTGCGTCTAATACTGAAGCTTTCTTT.